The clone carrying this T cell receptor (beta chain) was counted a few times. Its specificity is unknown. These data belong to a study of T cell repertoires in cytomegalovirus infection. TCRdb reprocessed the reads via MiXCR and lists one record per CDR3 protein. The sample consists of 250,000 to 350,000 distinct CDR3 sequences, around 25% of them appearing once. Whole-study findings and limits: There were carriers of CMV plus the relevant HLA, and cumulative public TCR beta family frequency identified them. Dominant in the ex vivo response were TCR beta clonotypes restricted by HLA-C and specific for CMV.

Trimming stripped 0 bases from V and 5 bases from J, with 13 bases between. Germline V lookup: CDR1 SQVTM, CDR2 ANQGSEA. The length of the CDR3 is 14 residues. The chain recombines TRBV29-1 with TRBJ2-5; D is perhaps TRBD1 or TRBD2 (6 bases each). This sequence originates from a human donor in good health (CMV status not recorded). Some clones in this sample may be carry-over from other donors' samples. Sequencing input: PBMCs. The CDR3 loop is CSVEDHRRGETQYF. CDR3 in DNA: TGCAGCGTTGAAGATCATCGGAGGGGGGAGACCCAGTACTTC.